This T cell receptor beta chain stems from a study of identical twins listed by TCRdb under 2016. Looking at the study overall: The study deep-sequenced TCR alpha and beta repertoires from monozygotic twins, unrelated adults of various ages and cord blood to test whether fetal clonotypes persist. To rule out contamination, replicate twin experiments were performed at different times with different library preparation protocols.

As regards this clonotype: Its antigen is unknown. No clone much larger than this one lies a single base away; base qualities are absent.

Cut back by 6 bases and 3 bases, the V and J ends lie 16 bases apart. CDR1 and CDR2 are read off the germline V gene as WSHSY and SAAADI. Including cysteine and phenylalanine, the CDR3 has 15 amino acids. Just CDR3 DNA is preserved here, 45 bases in frame from base 1. The protocol used for the library was 5' RACE. The data were produced on an Illumina HiSeq 2000. A universal primer binding site was added through template switching, and the final cDNA carried a unique molecular identifier so that TCR cDNA molecules could be counted accurately. First-strand cDNA for TCR alpha and beta chains was synthesized from specific primers in the conserved constant-segment region. To control for contamination, each cDNA library was double barcoded with a SMART-Mk sample barcode plus Illumina barcodes. TruSeq adapter sequences, together with Illumina sample barcodes, were added in two successive PCR steps. The Illumina HiSeq platform was used with custom primers to sequence TCR alpha and beta cDNA libraries. Per the original workflow: MiGEC processed the raw reads to extract unique molecular identifiers, while MiXCR was used to determine the CDR3 positions. For each individual, recombination models were inferred using an EM algorithm with the repgenHMM and IGoR tools. Shared clonotype analysis was performed with the tcR package in R, normalizing sharing by the product of cloneset sizes. Out-of-frame nonproductive sequences were analyzed to study raw recombination free of thymic and clonal selection effects. Starting from the raw public reads, TCRdb applied fastp trimming at Q25, assembled clones with MiXCR and retained in-frame beta chains. Rows with one shared CDR3 protein collapse into an entry with the most common genes and DNA. TCRdb's processing, not the authors', yielded these V and J calls. This sample holds roughly 500,000 distinct CDR3 sequences; roughly a fifth were observed only once. 0.91% of the sample is held by the ten biggest clonotypes.

Study-wide findings and limitations: Zero-insertion analyses could be partly confounded by invariant T cells such as MAIT and iNKT, although diverse VJ usage argued against such confounding for most clonotypes. Compared with coincidental sharing between unrelated individuals, out-of-frame TCR alpha sequences shared between twins had an excess of sequences with low generation probability. Recombination models systematically underestimated out-of-frame TCR alpha sharing in monozygotic twins but agreed with sharing between unrelated individuals. A weaker excess of twin sharing was found in beta out-of-frame sequences because the signal-to-noise ratio was lowered by fewer shared sequences. Abundant cord blood beta clonotypes had fewer insertions, young adult naive repertoires showed a similar but weaker trend, and memory repertoires showed no such trend. Because the same donors could not be followed over many years, the conclusions relied on cross-sectional statistical analysis.

Every donor in the study was a healthy Caucasian. Three pairs of female monozygotic twins, all aged about 18 to 30 years, were included in the twin cohort. Positive isolation kits from Invitrogen were used to isolate the CD4+ and CD8+ T cell populations. These sequences were also reported in another study, on T cells expressing NK-cell markers. That second report states: Three sorted T-cell subsets (CD3+CD56+NKG2C+, CD3+CD56+NKG2C- and CD3+CD56-NKG2C+) from 8 or 9 donors had their TCR beta-chain repertoires profiled. Seven of the eight sequenced donors were HCMV-seropositive and one was HCMV-seronegative. To restrict sorting to alphabetaTCR-expressing T cells, an anti-gammadeltaTCR antibody was added in several experiments. For six donors, the dominant CD3+CD56+NKG2C+ clonotypes were among the top 10 CD8+ clonotypes and accounted for roughly 1.0-8% of CD8+ T cells. Those dominant clonotypes were again the most abundant among CD3+CD56-NKG2C+ cells in a few donors, at about 28.3-65%. Whether the expanded NKG2C-expressing T cell clones were specific for HCMV antigens was left unclear. The eight sequenced donors were randomly selected healthy volunteers, three men and five women. HCMV serostatus was determined by detecting HCMV-specific IgG in serum with a commercial ELISA kit. MIGEC handled demultiplexing of the reads and grouping by UMI, while MiTCR was used to assemble and quantify clonotypes. To exclude erroneous sequences, only TCR cDNA sequences supported by at least two reads were retained. The tcR package was used for downstream repertoire analysis, and clonotypes were matched across fractions by CDR3 nucleotide sequence plus V segment. VDJmatch was used to annotate antigen specificity against VDJdb, with one amino acid substitution in CDR3 allowed.

The clonotype originates from a woman younger than 35 in good health. Sequenced material: CD4+ T cells sorted from blood. The rearrangement joined TRBV10-2 to TRBJ2-3; possibly the D gene is TRBD2, per 5 matching bases. The sequenced DNA: TGCGCCAGCAGAGGTTCCGGCCGGGGAACAGATACGCAGTATTTT. It encodes CASRGSGRGTDTQYF.